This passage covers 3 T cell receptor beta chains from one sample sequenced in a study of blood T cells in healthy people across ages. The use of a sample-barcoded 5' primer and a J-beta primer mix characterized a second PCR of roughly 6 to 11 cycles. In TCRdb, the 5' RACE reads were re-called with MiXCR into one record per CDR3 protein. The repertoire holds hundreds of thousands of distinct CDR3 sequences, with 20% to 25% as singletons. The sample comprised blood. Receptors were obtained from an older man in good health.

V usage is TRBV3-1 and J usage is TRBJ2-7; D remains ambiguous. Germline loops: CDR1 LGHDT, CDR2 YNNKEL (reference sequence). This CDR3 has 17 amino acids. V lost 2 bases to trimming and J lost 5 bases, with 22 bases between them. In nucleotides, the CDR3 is TGTGCCAGCAGCCAACGCCTTGGGTTGGGCAGCCAAGACGAGCAGTACTTC. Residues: CASSQRLGLGSQDEQYF.

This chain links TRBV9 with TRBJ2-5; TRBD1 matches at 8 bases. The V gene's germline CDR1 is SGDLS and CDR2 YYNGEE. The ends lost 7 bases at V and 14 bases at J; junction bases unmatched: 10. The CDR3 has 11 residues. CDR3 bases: TGTGCCAGCGCCTCGGAGGGACAGGCCTACTTC. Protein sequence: CASASEGQAYF.

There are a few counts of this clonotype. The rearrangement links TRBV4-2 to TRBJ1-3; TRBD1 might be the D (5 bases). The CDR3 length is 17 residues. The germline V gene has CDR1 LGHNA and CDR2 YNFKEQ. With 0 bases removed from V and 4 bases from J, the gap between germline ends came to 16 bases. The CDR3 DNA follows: TGTGCCAGCAGCCAAGACCAAAGGGGAGATCTGGGAAACACCATATATTTT. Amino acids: CASSQDQRGDLGNTIYF.